The rows below give T cell receptor beta chains drawn from one sample of a study of shared clonotypes between healthy human individuals. TCRdb's table, derived via immunoSEQ multiplex PCR, lists solely in-frame clones and lacks some. This table has approximately 2,200,000 clones, about 92% appearing once. The specimen was naive CD8+ T cells from PBMCs. The source of these receptors is a man aged 18 to 30 in good health. Some clones in this sample may be carry-over from other donors' samples. CDR3s leave out the opening cysteine and the closing phenylalanine or tryptophan.

CDR3aa	j_gene	v_gene
AWSRQGSYEQY	TRBJ2-7	TRBV30
ASSLSGGTANTEAF	TRBJ1-1	TRBV27
ASSPLEVVEQF	TRBJ2-1	TRBV9
ASSFTGTGELF	TRBJ2-2	TRBV6-6
ASSVGPYNEQF	TRBJ2-1	TRBV9
ASSQDGASKSDRGTQY	TRBJ2-3	TRBV4-2
ASRRRGAINTGELF	TRBJ2-2	TRBV5-4
ASSEAPGRGQPQH	TRBJ1-5	TRBV2
ASSLDRVAYNEQF	TRBJ2-1	TRBV6-6
ASSYPGADYEQY	TRBJ2-7	TRBV11-2
ASSPGLAGGREQY	TRBJ2-7	TRBV19